The 21 T cell receptor beta chains below all came from one sample that was sequenced in a study of blood T cell repertoires in COVID-19. Profiled with immunoSEQ multiplex PCR; TCRdb holds only in-frame clones, not every one. Counted here are over 200,000 clones, around 84% occurring once; the ten biggest clones make up roughly a sixth. The sequencing sample was made of PBMCs or T cells enriched from blood (not recorded which). The origin of the receptors is a man younger than 35 who had recovered from COVID-19.

This rearrangement joins TRBV12-3 or TRBV12-4 to TRBJ2-1, with no clear D. This CDR3 has 12 amino acids. V was trimmed by 6 bases and J by 8 bases, leaving 11 bases between them. Here the CDR3 reads CASRPQAYEQFF. CDR3 DNA sequence: TGTGCCAGCAGACCTCAGGCTTATGAGCAGTTCTTC.

This chain links TRBV19 with TRBJ1-4, with D uncertain. V was cut by 3 bases and J by 7 bases, with 15 bases left in between. Looked up from germline, CDR1 is LNHDA and CDR2 is SQIVND (reference sequence). This CDR3 contains 15 residues. CDR3 sequence reads: CASSMSLAAGEKLFF. As DNA, the CDR3 is TGTGCCAGTAGTATGTCGCTCGCGGCTGGTGAAAAACTGTTTTTT.

This clone was counted a few times. The CDR3 region is CAISESSGSSYNEQFF. DNA for the CDR3: TGTGCCATCAGTGAGTCTAGCGGGAGCTCCTACAATGAGCAGTTCTTC. The chain joins TRBV10-3 to TRBJ2-1; 9 bases align to TRBD2. Germline V gene data show CDR1 as ENHRY and CDR2 as SYGVKD. V lost 0 bases to trimming and J lost 0 bases; unmatched junction nucleotides: 0. The CDR3 consists of 16 residues.

With regard to this clone: Other nucleotide sequences from this sample produce the same CDR3. Here the CDR3 DNA reads TGTGCCAGCAGCTTAGGAGGGGGCCCCTACGAGCAGTACTTC. This gives the protein CASSLGGGPYEQYF. The chain is built from TRBV11-2 and TRBJ2-7; 7 nucleotides line up with TRBD1. After removal of 1 base from V and 2 bases from J, the junction contained 2 bases not matched to a gene. Germline CDR1 and CDR2: SGHAT and FQNNGV. This CDR3 has 14 residues.

V is TRBV6-2 or TRBV6-3 and J is TRBJ1-3; 9 bases map to TRBD1. V lost 4 bases and J lost 0; bases outside the gene matches: 4. The germline gives CDR1 MNHEY, CDR2 SVGEGT. The CDR3 length is 16 residues. DNA of the CDR3: TGTGCCAGCAGTTCGGACAGGGGAAGCTCTGGAAACACCATATATTTT. This translates into CASSSDRGSSGNTIYF.

The chain joins TRBV2 to TRBJ2-1; possibly TRBD2 for D (6 bases). This CDR3 contains 15 residues. V gave up 1 base and J gave up 11 bases, with 18 bases separating them. Germline CDR1 SNHLY, CDR2 FYNNEI. The CDR3 sequence is CASSEGRVAALQQFF. In DNA form, the CDR3 reads TGTGCCAGCAGTGAAGGGAGGGTAGCGGCCCTCCAGCAGTTCTTC. Full variable domain (rest looked up from reference TRBV2 and TRBJ2-1): EPEVTQTPSHQVTQMGQEVILRCVPISNHLYFYWYRQILGQKVEFLVSFYNNEISEKSEIFDDQFSVERPDGSNFTLKIRSTKLEDSAMYFCASSEGRVAALQQFFGPGTRLTVL.

The genes are TRBV6-5 and TRBJ2-3; TRBD2 matches 11 bases. Trimming removed 6 bases from V and 6 bases from J; junction bases left unmatched: 8. The germline CDR1 and CDR2 sequences are MNHEY and SVGAGI. The CDR3 spans 15 residues. The CDR3 loop reads CASRLAGDLRDTQYF. CDR3 coding DNA: TGTGCCAGCAGACTAGCGGGGGACCTAAGGGATACGCAGTATTTT.

The V gene is TRBV30, the J gene TRBJ1-4; 10 nucleotides line up with TRBD1. The CDR3 spans 15 residues. V was clipped by 3 bases and J by 0 bases; unmatched bases: 1. Germline V gene data show CDR1 as GTSNPN and CDR2 as SVGIG (reference sequence). This CDR3 reads CAWRTGGATNEKLFF. CDR3 DNA sequence: TGTGCCTGGAGGACAGGGGGCGCAACTAATGAAAAACTGTTTTTT.

The chain combines TRBV7-8 with TRBJ1-3, with D possibly being TRBD1 (6 bases). CDR1 is SGHVS, CDR2 FQNEAQ, per germline. Trimming stripped 2 bases from V and 4 bases from J, with 12 bases between. The CDR3 sequence is 15 residues long. CDR3 amino acids: CASSLTGRGGNTIYF. CDR3 in DNA: TGTGCCAGCAGCTTAACGGGCAGGGGAGGAAACACCATATATTTT.

The chain links TRBV5-5 to TRBJ2-7; a possible D gene is TRBD1 (5 bases). Germline V gene data show CDR1 as SGHKS and CDR2 as YYEKEE (reference sequence). This CDR3 comprises 15 residues. V was shortened by 0 bases and J by 2 bases, with 12 bases between the two germline ends. Here the CDR3 reads CASSLAAQDAYEQYF. In DNA form, the CDR3 reads TGTGCCAGCAGCTTGGCCGCACAGGACGCCTACGAGCAGTACTTC.

The chain combines TRBV19 with TRBJ1-4; possible D gene TRBD1, 6 bases. Trimming took off 5 bases at V and 3 bases at J, with 16 bases between the two ends. Germline CDR1 reads LNHDA; CDR2 reads SQIVND (reference sequence). The CDR3 sequence is 16 residues long. CDR3 DNA: TGTGCCAGTAGTCGGGCAGGGGCTCCCGCTAATGAAAAACTGTTTTTT. This gives the protein CASSRAGAPANEKLFF. The whole variable domain, remainder taken from reference TRBV19 and TRBJ1-4, is DGGITQSPKYLFRKEGQNVTLSCEQNLNHDAMYWYRQDPGQGLRLIYYSQIVNDFQKGDIAEGYSVSREKKESFPLTVTSAQKNPTAFYLCASSRAGAPANEKLFFGSGTQLSVL.

This chain uses TRBV6-5 with TRBJ1-6, with 7 bases fitting TRBD1. The CDR3 extends over 16 amino acids. The germline CDR1 and CDR2 sequences are MNHEY and SVGAGI. V lost 0 bases to trimming and J lost 8 bases; unmatched junction nucleotides: 7. CDR3 DNA: TGTGCCAGCAGTTACTCTTTCTATACAGGGGATTCACCCCTCCACTTT. Its translation: CASSYSFYTGDSPLHF.

This clone was seen more than once but under ten times. V and J are TRBV7-9 and TRBJ2-2; TRBD2 matches 9 bases. J gave up 6 bases and V 1 base, and 15 bases lay outside the gene matches. Germline CDR1 is SEHNR and CDR2 is FQNEAQ (reference sequence). This CDR3 has 19 residues. CDR3 region: CASSLGPTWAGGLAGELFF. The CDR3 nucleotides read TGTGCCAGCAGCTTAGGGCCCACCTGGGCGGGAGGGCTGGCCGGGGAGCTGTTTTTT.

The chain carries TRBV5-1 and TRBJ2-3, with D perhaps matching TRBD2 (7 bases). CDR1 is SGHRS, CDR2 YFSETQ, per germline. The CDR3 consists of 15 residues. V was pared by 4 bases and J by 4 bases, with 16 bases between. The CDR3 DNA follows: TGCGCCAGCAGCCCCTCGGGGGGCCCCCCAGATACGCAGTATTTT. It codes for CASSPSGGPPDTQYF.

The count of this clone is one. The CDR3 loop is CASSLGQGAFPGAFF. The CDR3 nucleotides read TGTGCCAGCAGCCTCGGACAGGGGGCTTTCCCTGGAGCTTTCTTT. The chain has TRBV7-6 and TRBJ1-1; 11 positions agree with TRBD1. This CDR3 is built from 15 residues. The V and J ends lost 5 bases and 10 bases, in that order; junction bases with no gene match: 12. Per the germline V gene, CDR1 is SGHVS and CDR2 is FNYEAQ.

The chain couples TRBV3-1 (or the pseudogene TRBV3-2) to TRBJ1-2; TRBD1 matches at 7 bases. Germline CDR1 is LGHDT and CDR2 is YNNKEL (reference sequence). Losses at the gene ends were 0 bases for V and 1 base for J; bases not matched to a gene: 8. This CDR3 comprises 17 residues. CDR3 sequence reads: CASSQDPGTERNYGYTF. Here the CDR3 DNA reads TGTGCCAGCAGCCAAGACCCCGGGACAGAGCGTAACTATGGCTACACCTTC.

V gene TRBV11-1 combines with J gene TRBJ2-7; the match to TRBD1 covers 7 bases. Germline trimming cut 6 bases from V and 0 bases from J; bases unmatched to any gene: 8. Germline loops: CDR1 SGHAT, CDR2 FQDESV (reference sequence). CDR3 length equals 15 residues. The DNA of the CDR3 is TGTGCCAGCAGGTACCGGGACAGCGACTCCTACGAGCAGTACTTC. It yields the protein CASRYRDSDSYEQYF.

The chain is built from TRBV19 and TRBJ2-3; D possibly corresponds to TRBD2 (5 bases). Germline CDR1 is LNHDA and CDR2 is SQIVND (reference sequence). Deletions cut 3 bases from V and 1 base from J, with 14 bases between. This CDR3 comprises 16 residues. The CDR3 DNA reads as TGTGCCAGTAGTATCGATGAGGGATTAGGCACAGATACGCAGTATTTT. This gives the protein CASSIDEGLGTDTQYF. Full variable domain (remainder filled in from reference TRBV19 and TRBJ2-3): DGGITQSPKYLFRKEGQNVTLSCEQNLNHDAMYWYRQDPGQGLRLIYYSQIVNDFQKGDIAEGYSVSREKKESFPLTVTSAQKNPTAFYLCASSIDEGLGTDTQYFGPGTRLTVL.

This sequence joins TRBV30 and TRBJ1-3; D gene ambiguous. Germline lookup yields CDR1 GTSNPN and CDR2 SVGIG (reference sequence). V lost 3 bases to trimming and J lost 1 base, with 7 bases between them. The CDR3 runs 13 residues. CDR3 sequence: CAWSRFSGNTIYF. For the CDR3, the DNA is TGTGCCTGGAGCCGGTTTTCTGGAAACACCATATATTTT.

The V gene is TRBV28, the J gene TRBJ1-1, with D unresolved. Germline CDR1 is MDHEN and CDR2 is SYDVKM. Trimming took 6 bases from V and 4 from J, leaving 15 bases between them. This CDR3 is built from 14 residues. The CDR3 here is CASSRSGRGTEAFF. The CDR3 DNA reads TGTGCCAGCAGCCGATCCGGACGGGGCACTGAAGCTTTCTTT.

The V gene is TRBV11-1, the J gene TRBJ2-7; D is undetermined. V lost 5 bases and J 4 bases, leaving 12 bases between the germline ends. The CDR3 sequence is 13 residues long. Germline V gives CDR1 SGHAT, CDR2 FQDESV (reference sequence). The CDR3 spells CASSLNEWYEQYF. CDR3 DNA sequence: TGTGCCAGCAGCCTAAACGAATGGTACGAGCAGTACTTC.